This TCR beta chain stems from a study of radiotherapy plus CTLA-4 blockade in lung cancer. In germline, CDR1 is SQVTM, CDR2 ANQGSEA. J gave up 0 bases and V 4 bases, and 11 bases lay outside the gene matches. This CDR3 spans 18 amino acids. TCRdb's copy holds only in-frame clones and misses some; the assay was immunoSEQ multiplex PCR. The top ten hold around 2.8% of the sample, which has about 97,000 clones, around 79% seen once. The chain is built from TRBV29-1 and TRBJ2-6; TRBD1 aligns across 8 bases. The source material was peripheral blood, sampled from a patient treated with radiotherapy plus ipilimumab. The TCR sequence derives from a human donor with non-small cell lung cancer who had a partial response to radiotherapy plus ipilimumab. Some clones in this sample may be carry-over from other donors' samples. CDR3 DNA sequence: TGCAGCGTTGCGGTCGGCAGGGGGCTTATCTCTGGGGCCAACGTCCTGACTTTC. It yields the protein CSVAVGRGLISGANVLTF.